This is a list of T cell receptor beta chains from one sample in a study of blood T cell repertoires in COVID-19. Generated by immunoSEQ multiplex PCR, the TCRdb table keeps only in-frame clones and is missing some. The sample has 90,000 or so clones; 89% are singletons. The sample taken for sequencing was peripheral blood. The receptors come from a man aged 55 to 69 with COVID-19, enrolled during active disease. Each CDR3 is given without its conserved first and last residue. Fields, in order: J gene, V gene, clone size, CDR3 protein. Clone sizes are given selectively: once, few, many, or a class where the clone is expanded.

J: TRBJ1-1
V: TRBV29-1
size: .
CDR3: SLCRDLDSEAF

J: TRBJ2-5
V: TRBV11-2
size: medium-sized
CDR3: ASSLSSGRETQY

J: TRBJ2-3
V: TRBV24-1
size: .
CDR3: ATRDIGDTQY

J: TRBJ1-5
V: TRBV30
size: .
CDR3: AWSGGEVGPQH

J: TRBJ2-6
V: TRBV4-2
size: .
CDR3: ASSQIPGTSFYSGANVLT

J: TRBJ1-1
V: TRBV27
size: .
CDR3: ASSTRGGDGTEAF

J: TRBJ2-2
V: TRBV7-7
size: .
CDR3: ASSLRYSNTGELF

J: TRBJ1-1
V: TRBV24-1
size: .
CDR3: ATSDRGQKAF

J: TRBJ1-1
V: TRBV5-1
size: .
CDR3: ASSLAGGVNTEAF

J: TRBJ1-3
V: TRBV30
size: .
CDR3: AWGAFSGNTIY

J: TRBJ2-1
V: TRBV6-2/TRBV6-3
size: .
CDR3: ASSLGQGAIHEQF

J: TRBJ2-7
V: TRBV10-1
size: .
CDR3: ASSETTGLEQY

J: TRBJ2-5
V: TRBV3-1/TRBV3-2
size: .
CDR3: ASSQGGVTQY

J: TRBJ2-3
V: TRBV6-2/TRBV6-3
size: once
CDR3: ASSLKWREGTDTQY

J: TRBJ1-1
V: TRBV5-1
size: .
CDR3: ASSLVQGVGNTEAF

J: TRBJ1-5
V: TRBV4-2
size: .
CDR3: ASSQAGYEKPQH

J: TRBJ2-5
V: TRBV24-1
size: .
CDR3: ATNTGVQETQY

J: TRBJ2-5
V: TRBV2
size: .
CDR3: ANRKELAGEETQY

J: TRBJ2-3
V: TRBV4-2
size: .
CDR3: ASSQDGVAGGADTQY

J: TRBJ1-3
V: TRBV10-3
size: .
CDR3: AISGTDGNTIY

J: TRBJ2-1
V: TRBV7-3
size: .
CDR3: ASSQTAVDNEQF

J: TRBJ1-1
V: TRBV29-1
size: .
CDR3: SATGTGGSEAF

J: TRBJ1-2
V: TRBV6-5
size: .
CDR3: ASSYSSLQRLAGYT

J: TRBJ1-4
V: TRBV28
size: .
CDR3: ASSFPGMREKLF

J: TRBJ2-7
V: TRBV3-1/TRBV3-2
size: .
CDR3: ASSQDRGSDEQY

J: TRBJ1-1
V: TRBV10-3
size: .
CDR3: AIGRDLNTEAF

J: TRBJ2-3
V: TRBV7-3
size: .
CDR3: ASSFIGAEDTQY

J: TRBJ2-3
V: TRBV14
size: .
CDR3: ASSRLAGVSTDTQY

J: TRBJ2-1
V: TRBV28
size: .
CDR3: ASSSLGGSSYNEQF

J: TRBJ1-3
V: TRBV5-1
size: .
CDR3: ASSVRTGGNTIY

J: TRBJ1-4
V: TRBV7-8
size: .
CDR3: ASSFTGATNEKLF

J: TRBJ1-5
V: TRBV9
size: .
CDR3: ASSVGGDNQPQH

J: TRBJ1-2
V: TRBV4-2
size: .
CDR3: ASSQDSLYGYT

J: TRBJ2-5
V: TRBV24-1
size: .
CDR3: ATSEGAGETQY